The 7 T cell receptor beta chains presented below share a single source sample, sequenced in a study of OX40 agonist ivuxolimab in advanced cancers. Repertoires were generated with immunoSEQ multiplex PCR, while TCRdb's copy carries only in-frame clones and drops some. The sample includes 85,000 to 130,000 clones, 90% seen only once; the top ten take roughly 0.5%. The starting material was CD4+ or CD8+ T cells sorted from blood, obtained in a trial of the OX40 agonist ivuxolimab. The receptors here all came from an adult with an advanced solid tumor such as melanoma, head and neck, liver or kidney cancer.

The chain couples TRBV7-2 to TRBJ2-5, with 7 bases matching TRBD2. The CDR3 covers 13 residues. The germline CDR1 and CDR2 sequences are SGHTA and FQGNSA. Losses at the gene ends were 3 bases for V and 5 bases for J; bases not matched to a gene: 3. The CDR3 here is CASSFGGGETQYF. CDR3 DNA sequence: TGTGCCAGCAGCTTTGGGGGAGGGGAGACCCAGTACTTC.

The sample holds one count of this clone. The chain joins TRBV21-1 to TRBJ2-7; no check of the table's D call, TRBD1, against the DNA was made. TRBV21-1 is deemed a pseudogene. The CDR3 length is 17 residues. In DNA, the CDR3 is TGTGCCAGCAGCACTCACCCCGGGACAAGGGATATCTACGAGCAGTACTTC. The encoded protein is CASSTHPGTRDIYEQYF.

Regarding this clone: Other DNA variants within this sample encode the same CDR3. The gene calls are TRBV6-5 and TRBJ1-2; unclear D gene. V was pared by 3 bases and J by 4 bases, with 9 bases between. CDR3 size: 13 residues. Germline V gene sequence: CDR1 MNHEY, CDR2 SVGAGI. The CDR3 DNA reads TGTGCCAGCAGTTATGACGGTGTCTATGGCTACACCTTC. This codes for CASSYDGVYGYTF.

The chain carries TRBV18 and TRBJ2-1, with a weak D call TRBD1 (6 bases). Trimming shortened V by 0 bases and J by 3 bases, and 15 bases separated the two germline ends. The CDR3 sequence is 17 residues long. The germline V gene has CDR1 KGHSH and CDR2 LQKENI. CDR3 sequence: CASSPPMSGAVYNEQFF. In DNA form, the CDR3 reads TGTGCCAGCTCACCACCGATGTCAGGGGCGGTCTACAATGAGCAGTTCTTC.

The chain is built from TRBV5-1 and TRBJ2-1, with 11 bases that match TRBD2. Germline V gene sequence: CDR1 SGHRS, CDR2 YFSETQ. The ends lost 4 bases at V and 1 base at J; junction bases unmatched: 10. The CDR3 runs to 18 residues. The CDR3: CASSIIAGGPISYNEQFF. DNA for the CDR3: TGCGCCAGCAGCATCATAGCGGGGGGGCCTATATCCTACAATGAGCAGTTCTTC.

The rearrangement links TRBV9 to TRBJ1-2; 8 nucleotides align to TRBD1. This CDR3 comprises 16 residues. V dropped 0 bases and J dropped 1; count of bases not matched to a gene: 5. The germline gives CDR1 SGDLS, CDR2 YYNGEE. DNA of the CDR3: TGTGCCAGCAGCGTAGGTAGACAGGGGCTTAACTATGGCTACACCTTC. Encoded protein: CASSVGRQGLNYGYTF. Filled out from reference TRBV9 and TRBJ1-2, the complete variable domain reads DSGVTQTPKHLITATGQRVTLRCSPRSGDLSVYWYQQSLDQGLQFLIQYYNGEERAKGNILERFSAQQFPDLHSELNLSSLELGDSALYFCASSVGRQGLNYGYTFGSGTRLTVV.

This chain connects TRBV10-2 to TRBJ2-4; D possibly corresponds to TRBD2 (7 bases). Germline loops: CDR1 WSHSY, CDR2 SAAADI. The V end was cut by 4 bases, the J end by 2 bases, with 18 bases between. This CDR3 region has 17 residues. The CDR3 sequence is CASSALGGGFTKNIQYF. The CDR3 bases are TGCGCCAGCAGTGCCCTAGGGGGGGGTTTCACCAAAAACATTCAGTACTTC.